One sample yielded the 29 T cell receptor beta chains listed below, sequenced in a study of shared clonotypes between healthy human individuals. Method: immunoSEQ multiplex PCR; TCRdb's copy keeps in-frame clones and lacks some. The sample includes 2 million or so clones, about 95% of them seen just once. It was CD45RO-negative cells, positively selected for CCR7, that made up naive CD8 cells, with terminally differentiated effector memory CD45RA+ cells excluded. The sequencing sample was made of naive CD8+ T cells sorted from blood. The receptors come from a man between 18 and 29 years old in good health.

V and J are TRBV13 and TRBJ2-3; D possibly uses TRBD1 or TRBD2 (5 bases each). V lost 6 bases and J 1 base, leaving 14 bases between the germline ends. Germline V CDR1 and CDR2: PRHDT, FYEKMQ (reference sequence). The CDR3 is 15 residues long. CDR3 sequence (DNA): TGTGCCAGCAGAAGTTATGGGGGAGGCACAGATACGCAGTATTTT. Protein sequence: CASRSYGGGTDTQYF.

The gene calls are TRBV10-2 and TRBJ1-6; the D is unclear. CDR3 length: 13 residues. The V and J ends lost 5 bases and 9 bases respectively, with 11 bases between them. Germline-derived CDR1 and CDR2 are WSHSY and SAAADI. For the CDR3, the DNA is TGCGCCAGCAGTCTGGACGGAGCTTCACCCCTCCACTTT. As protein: CASSLDGASPLHF.

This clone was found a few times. CDR3 residues: CASSVMGDTQYF. The CDR3 DNA sequence: TGTGCCAGCAGCGTAATGGGAGATACGCAGTATTTT. The chain joins TRBV9 to TRBJ2-3; no clear D. Germline assignment: CDR1 SGDLS and CDR2 YYNGEE. The CDR3 runs to 12 residues. V was trimmed by 1 base and J by 5 bases, leaving 5 bases between them.

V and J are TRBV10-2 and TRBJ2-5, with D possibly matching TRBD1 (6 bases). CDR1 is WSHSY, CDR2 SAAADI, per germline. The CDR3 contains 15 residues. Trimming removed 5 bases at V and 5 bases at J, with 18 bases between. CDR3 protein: CASSLTGTLGETQYF. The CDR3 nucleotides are TGCGCCAGCAGTCTTACAGGGACCCTGGGGGAGACCCAGTACTTC.

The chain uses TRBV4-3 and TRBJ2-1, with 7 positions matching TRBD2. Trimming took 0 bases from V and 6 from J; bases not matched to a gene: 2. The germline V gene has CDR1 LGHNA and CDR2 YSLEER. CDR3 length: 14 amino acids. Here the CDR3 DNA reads TGCGCCAGCAGCCAAGAGCTAGCGGCCAATGAGCAGTTCTTC. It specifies CASSQELAANEQFF.

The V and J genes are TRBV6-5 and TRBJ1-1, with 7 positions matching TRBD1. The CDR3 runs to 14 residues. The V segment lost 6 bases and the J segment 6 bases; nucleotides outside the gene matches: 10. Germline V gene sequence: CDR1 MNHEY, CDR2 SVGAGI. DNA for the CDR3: TGTGCCAGCAGACCCCAGGGGGACTGGTCTGAAGCTTTCTTT. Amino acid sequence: CASRPQGDWSEAFF.

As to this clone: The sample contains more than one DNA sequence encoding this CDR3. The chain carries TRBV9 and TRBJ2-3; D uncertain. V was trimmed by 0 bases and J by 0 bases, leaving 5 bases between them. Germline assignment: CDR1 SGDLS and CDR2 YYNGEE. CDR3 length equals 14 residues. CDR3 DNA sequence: TGTGCCAGCAGCGTAGGACCCAGCACAGATACGCAGTATTTT. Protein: CASSVGPSTDTQYF.

The CDR3 region has the DNA TGTGCCAGCTCACCGGCGGCAGGGTCCACATACGAGCAGTACTTC. Translating gives CASSPAAGSTYEQYF. The chain couples TRBV18 to TRBJ2-7; tentative D call: TRBD1 (5 bases). The CDR3 sequence is 15 residues long. V lost 3 bases and J 4 bases, leaving 16 bases between the germline ends. CDR1 KGHSH and CDR2 LQKENI come from the germline V gene.

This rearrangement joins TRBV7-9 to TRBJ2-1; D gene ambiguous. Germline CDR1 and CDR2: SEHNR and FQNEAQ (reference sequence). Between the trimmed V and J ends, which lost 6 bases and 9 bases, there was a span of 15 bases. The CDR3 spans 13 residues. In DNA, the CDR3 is TGTGCCAGCAGGTCCGTCGATATCGTTGAGCAGTTCTTC. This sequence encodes CASRSVDIVEQFF.

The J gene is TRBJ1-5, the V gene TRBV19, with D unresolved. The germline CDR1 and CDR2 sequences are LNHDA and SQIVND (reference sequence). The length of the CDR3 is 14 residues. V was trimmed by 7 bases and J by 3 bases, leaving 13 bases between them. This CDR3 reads CASNLFGVNQPQHF. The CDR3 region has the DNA TGTGCCAGTAATTTGTTCGGGGTCAATCAGCCCCAGCATTTT.

The CDR3 is CASSLDSGGAYNEQFF. CDR3 DNA sequence: TGTGCCAGCAGCTTAGACAGCGGGGGGGCCTACAATGAGCAGTTCTTC. The chain employs TRBV7-2 and TRBJ2-1, with 10 bases fitting TRBD2. This CDR3 contains 16 residues. Germline V lookup: CDR1 SGHTA, CDR2 FQGNSA. V gave up 1 base and J gave up 2 bases; unmatched junction bases: 2.

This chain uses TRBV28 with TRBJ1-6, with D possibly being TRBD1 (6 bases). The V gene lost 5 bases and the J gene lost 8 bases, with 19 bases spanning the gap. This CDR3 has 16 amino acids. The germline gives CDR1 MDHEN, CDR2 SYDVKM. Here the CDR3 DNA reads TGTGCCAGCAGTCCCCGGACAGAGGGATTGGATTCACCCCTCCACTTT. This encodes CASSPRTEGLDSPLHF.

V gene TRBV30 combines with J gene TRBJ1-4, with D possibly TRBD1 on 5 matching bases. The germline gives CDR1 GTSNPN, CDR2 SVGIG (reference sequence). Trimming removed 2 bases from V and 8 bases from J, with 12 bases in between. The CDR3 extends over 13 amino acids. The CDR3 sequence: CAWSIGGGEKLFF. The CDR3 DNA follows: TGTGCCTGGAGTATCGGGGGTGGGGAAAAACTGTTTTTT.

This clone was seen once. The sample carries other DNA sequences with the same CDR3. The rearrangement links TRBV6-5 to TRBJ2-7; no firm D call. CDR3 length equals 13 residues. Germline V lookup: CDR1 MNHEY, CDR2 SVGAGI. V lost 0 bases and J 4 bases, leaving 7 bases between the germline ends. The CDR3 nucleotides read TGTGCCAGCAGTTACTCGTGGGGTTACGAGCAGTACTTC. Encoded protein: CASSYSWGYEQYF.

The CDR3 spells CASSEAGQGETQYF. The CDR3, as DNA: TGTGCCAGCAGTGAAGCAGGACAGGGGGAGACCCAGTACTTC. The genes are TRBV6-1 and TRBJ2-5, with 9 positions matching TRBD1. Germline-derived CDR1 and CDR2 are MNHNS and SASEGT. CDR3 length: 14 residues. With 0 bases clipped from V and 5 bases from J, the junction kept 1 base outside the gene matches.

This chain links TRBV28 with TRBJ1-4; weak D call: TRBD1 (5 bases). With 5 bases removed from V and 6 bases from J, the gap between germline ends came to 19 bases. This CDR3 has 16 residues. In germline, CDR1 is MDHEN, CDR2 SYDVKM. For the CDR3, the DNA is TGTGCCAGCAGTAGCCAAGACAGTCCGGCATATGAAAAACTGTTTTTT. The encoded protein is CASSSQDSPAYEKLFF.

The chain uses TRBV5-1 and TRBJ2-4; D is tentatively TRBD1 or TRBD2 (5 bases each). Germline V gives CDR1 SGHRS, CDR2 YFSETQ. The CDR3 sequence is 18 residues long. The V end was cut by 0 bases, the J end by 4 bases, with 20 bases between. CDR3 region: CASSLGARDQDSKNIQYF. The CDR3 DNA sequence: TGCGCCAGCAGCTTGGGAGCCCGGGACCAAGATTCGAAAAACATTCAGTACTTC. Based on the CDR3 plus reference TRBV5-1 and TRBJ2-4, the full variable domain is KAGVTQTPRYLIKTRGQQVTLSCSPISGHRSVSWYQQTPGQGLQFLFEYFSETQRNKGNFPGRFSGRQFSNSRSEMNVSTLELGDSALYLCASSLGARDQDSKNIQYFGAGTRLSVL.

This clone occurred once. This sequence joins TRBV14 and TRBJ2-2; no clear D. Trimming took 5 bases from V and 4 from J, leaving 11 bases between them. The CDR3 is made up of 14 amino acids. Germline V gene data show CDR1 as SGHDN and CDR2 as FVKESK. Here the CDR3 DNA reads TGTGCCAGCAGCAGTAAAGGGATCACCGGGGAGCTGTTTTTT. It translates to CASSSKGITGELFF.

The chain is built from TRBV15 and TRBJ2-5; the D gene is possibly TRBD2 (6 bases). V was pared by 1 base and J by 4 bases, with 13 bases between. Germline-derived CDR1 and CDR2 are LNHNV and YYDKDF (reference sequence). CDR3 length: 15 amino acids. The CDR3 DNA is TGTGCCACCAGCAGAGTACTCCAGGGACTAGAGACCCAGTACTTC. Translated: CATSRVLQGLETQYF.

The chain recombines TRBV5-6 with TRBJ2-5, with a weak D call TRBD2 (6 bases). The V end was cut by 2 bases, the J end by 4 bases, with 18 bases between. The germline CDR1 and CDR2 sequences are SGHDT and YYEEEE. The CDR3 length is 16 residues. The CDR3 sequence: CASSFWAEGLGETQYF. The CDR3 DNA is TGTGCCAGCAGCTTTTGGGCGGAGGGTCTGGGAGAGACCCAGTACTTC.

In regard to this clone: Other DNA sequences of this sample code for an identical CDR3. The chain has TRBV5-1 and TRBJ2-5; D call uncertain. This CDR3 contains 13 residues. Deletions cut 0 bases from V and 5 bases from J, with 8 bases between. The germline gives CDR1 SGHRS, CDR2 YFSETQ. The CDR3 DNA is TGCGCCAGCAGCTTGGTCGGATCGGAGACCCAGTACTTC. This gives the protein CASSLVGSETQYF.

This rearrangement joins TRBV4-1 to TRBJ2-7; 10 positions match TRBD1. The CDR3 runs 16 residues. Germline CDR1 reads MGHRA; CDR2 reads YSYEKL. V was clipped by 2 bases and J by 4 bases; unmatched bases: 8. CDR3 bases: TGCGCCAGCAGCCAACTCGGACAGGGGGGGGCTTACGAGCAGTACTTC. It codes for CASSQLGQGGAYEQYF.

The CDR3 region is CASSRTGTGYYEQYF. The CDR3 DNA reads TGTGCCAGCAGCCGGACGGGGACAGGGTACTACGAGCAGTACTTC. The chain combines TRBV14 with TRBJ2-7, with 9 bases that match TRBD1. Germline CDR1 and CDR2: SGHDN and FVKESK. After removal of 4 bases from V and 3 bases from J, the junction contained 7 bases not matched to a gene. This CDR3 contains 15 residues.

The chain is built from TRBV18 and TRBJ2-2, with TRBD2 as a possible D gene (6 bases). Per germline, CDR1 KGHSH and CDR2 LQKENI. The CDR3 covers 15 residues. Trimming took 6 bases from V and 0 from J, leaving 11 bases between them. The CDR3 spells CASSRDSSNTGELFF. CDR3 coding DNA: TGTGCCAGCTCCCGGGACTCTTCGAACACCGGGGAGCTGTTTTTT.

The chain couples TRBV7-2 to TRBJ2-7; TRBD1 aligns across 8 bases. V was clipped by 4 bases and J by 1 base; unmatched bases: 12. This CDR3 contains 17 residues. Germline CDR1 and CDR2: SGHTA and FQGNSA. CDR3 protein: CASSSDTRDRPSYEQYF. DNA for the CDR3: TGTGCCAGCAGCTCAGACACCCGGGACAGGCCTTCCTACGAGCAGTACTTC.

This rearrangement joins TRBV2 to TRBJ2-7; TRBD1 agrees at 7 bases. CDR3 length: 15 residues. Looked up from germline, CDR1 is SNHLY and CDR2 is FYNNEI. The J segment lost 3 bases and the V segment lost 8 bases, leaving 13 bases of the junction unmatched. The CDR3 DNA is TGTGCCAGCCTGTGGGACCGGGACAGCCTCTACGAGCAGTACTTC. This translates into CASLWDRDSLYEQYF.

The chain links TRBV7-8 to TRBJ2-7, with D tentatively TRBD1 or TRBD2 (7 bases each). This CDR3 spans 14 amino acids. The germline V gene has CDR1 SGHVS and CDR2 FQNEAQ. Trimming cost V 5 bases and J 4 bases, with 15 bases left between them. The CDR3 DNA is TGTGCCAGCAGCCCAGGGGGGGTAAGGTACGAGCAGTACTTC. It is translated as CASSPGGVRYEQYF.

The CDR3 DNA is TGTGCCAGCAGTTACAGTCCCCTGGGGGTGGCCTACGAGCAGTACTTC. Translated: CASSYSPLGVAYEQYF. The chain combines TRBV6-5 with TRBJ2-7; D tentatively reads TRBD1 or TRBD2 (5 bases each). V lost 2 bases and J 2 bases, leaving 16 bases between the germline ends. CDR1 and CDR2 from the germline V gene are MNHEY and SVGAGI. The CDR3 is 16 residues long.

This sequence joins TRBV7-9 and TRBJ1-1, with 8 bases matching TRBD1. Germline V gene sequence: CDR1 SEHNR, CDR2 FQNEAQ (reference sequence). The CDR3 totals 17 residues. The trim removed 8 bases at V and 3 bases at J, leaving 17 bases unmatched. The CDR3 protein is CASGTGTGGIWDTEAFF. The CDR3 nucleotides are TGTGCCAGCGGAACGGGCACAGGGGGGATATGGGACACTGAAGCTTTCTTT.